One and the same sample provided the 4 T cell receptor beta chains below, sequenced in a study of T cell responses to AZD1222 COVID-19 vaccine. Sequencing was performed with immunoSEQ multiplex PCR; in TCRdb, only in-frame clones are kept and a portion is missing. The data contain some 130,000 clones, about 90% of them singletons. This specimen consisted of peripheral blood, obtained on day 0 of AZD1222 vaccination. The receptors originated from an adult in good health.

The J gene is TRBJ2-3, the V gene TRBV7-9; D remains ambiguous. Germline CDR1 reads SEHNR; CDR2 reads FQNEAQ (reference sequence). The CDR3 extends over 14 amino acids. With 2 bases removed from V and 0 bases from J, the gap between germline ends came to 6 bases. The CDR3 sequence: CASSLIPSTDTQYF. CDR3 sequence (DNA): TGTGCCAGCAGCTTAATTCCTAGCACAGATACGCAGTATTTT.

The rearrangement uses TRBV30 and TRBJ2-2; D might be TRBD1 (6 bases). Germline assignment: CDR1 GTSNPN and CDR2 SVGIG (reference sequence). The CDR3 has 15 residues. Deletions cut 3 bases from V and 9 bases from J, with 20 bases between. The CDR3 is CAWSAGTGFSRELFF. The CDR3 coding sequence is TGTGCCTGGAGCGCCGGAACAGGGTTTTCCCGGGAGCTGTTTTTT.

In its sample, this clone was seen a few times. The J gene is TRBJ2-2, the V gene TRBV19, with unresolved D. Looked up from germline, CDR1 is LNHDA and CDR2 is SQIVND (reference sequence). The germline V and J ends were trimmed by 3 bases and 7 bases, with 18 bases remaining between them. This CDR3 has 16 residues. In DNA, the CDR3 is TGTGCCAGTAGTATGTTTGTCCTTTCAACTGGCGGGGAGCTGTTTTTT. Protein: CASSMFVLSTGGELFF.

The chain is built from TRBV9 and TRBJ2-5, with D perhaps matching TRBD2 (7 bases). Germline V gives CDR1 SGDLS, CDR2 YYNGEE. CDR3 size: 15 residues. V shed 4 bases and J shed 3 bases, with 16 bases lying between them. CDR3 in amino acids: CASSPRTRGEETQYF. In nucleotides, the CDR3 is TGTGCCAGCAGCCCTCGGACTAGGGGGGAAGAGACCCAGTACTTC.